This T cell receptor beta chain was identified during a study of OX40 agonist ivuxolimab in advanced cancers. The table came from immunoSEQ multiplex PCR; TCRdb's copy has only in-frame clones and leaves some out. Among around 41,000 clones listed, around nine tenths were seen once. General observations from the study: Normalized T-cell clonal expansion was also low in some nonresponders. The specificity for antigen of the expanded peripheral T cells was not determined.

This clone was detected once. Its antigen is as yet unknown. Specimen: CD4+ or CD8+ T cells sorted from blood, collected in a trial of the OX40 agonist ivuxolimab. The receptor was isolated from an adult with an advanced solid tumor such as melanoma, head and neck, liver or kidney cancer.

The CDR3 nucleotides read TGCAGCGTTGAAAGCCTCGTCAGGGGTGCTGGCTACACCTTC. Amino acids: CSVESLVRGAGYTF. The chain carries TRBV29-1 and TRBJ1-2; a possible D gene is TRBD1 (6 bases). The germline gives CDR1 SQVTM, CDR2 ANQGSEA. V was shortened by 2 bases and J by 7 bases, with 17 bases between the two germline ends. CDR3 length: 14 amino acids.